The subject of this entry is one T cell receptor (beta chain). Its antigen is unidentified. Assay: immunoSEQ multiplex PCR; the TCRdb copy retains only in-frame clones and omits some. Found here are 120,000 or so clones, around 88% of them singletons; the top ten hold 7.1%. The data originate from a study of T cell responses to AZD1222 COVID-19 vaccine. Findings and caveats of the study: Seropositive AZD1222 recipients at baseline numbered only five or six. After two AZD1222 doses, spike-specific TCR breadth and depth rose versus day 0. The study found vaccine-associated CD4 TCRs spanning spike, dominant at 160-218 and 743-854. Most donors were white British and more were female, and clonal diversity was possibly underestimated.

This specimen was peripheral blood, taken 28 days after the second AZD1222 dose. The receptor was derived from an adult who received the AZD1222 COVID-19 vaccine.

The CDR3 loop is CASSLYNEQFF. The CDR3 DNA reads as TGTGCCAGCAGCTTGTACAATGAGCAGTTCTTC. The rearrangement joins TRBV14 to TRBJ2-1; D is uncertain. The germline CDR1 and CDR2 sequences are SGHDN and FVKESK. This CDR3 is built from 11 residues. Trimming pared 5 bases from V and 4 bases from J, leaving 3 bases between.